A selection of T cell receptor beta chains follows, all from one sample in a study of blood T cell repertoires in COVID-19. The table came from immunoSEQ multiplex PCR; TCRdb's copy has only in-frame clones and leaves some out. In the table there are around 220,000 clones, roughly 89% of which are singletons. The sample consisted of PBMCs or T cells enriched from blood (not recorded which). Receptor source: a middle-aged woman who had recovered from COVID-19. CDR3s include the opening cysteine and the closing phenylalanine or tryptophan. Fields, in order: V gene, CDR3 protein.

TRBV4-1,CASSLTGGLNTEAFF
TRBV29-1,CSVPDPLDSEKLFF
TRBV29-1,CSVDPGRGTEAFF
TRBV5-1,CASSSAGLEVTGELFF
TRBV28,CASTVFAGELFF
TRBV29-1,CSVERQTSTDTQYF
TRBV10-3,CAIRVADQETQYF
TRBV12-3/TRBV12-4,CASSFGRNQPQHF
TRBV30,CAWGTRGLPREQYF
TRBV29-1,CSVEKETVSGYTF
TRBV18,CASSLAGNSYEQYF
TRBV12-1,CASSPDATQGPGNTEAFF
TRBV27,CASSLTQGSTEAFF
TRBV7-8,CASSPGTPLGQYF
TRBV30,CAWMRGLSGNTIYF
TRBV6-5,CASSSSGVTRNTIYF
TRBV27,CASSTPFGRSTYNEQFF
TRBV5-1,CASSFGDTQYF
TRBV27,CASSFIGQGDTEAFF
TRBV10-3,CAISDSGIVKAFF
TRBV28,CASLRWAGANSPLHF
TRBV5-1,CASSWGQTANYGYTF
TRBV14,CASRNSGSVRGYTF
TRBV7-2,CASSRLAGQETQYF
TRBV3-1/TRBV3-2,CASSSLDRGGGAFF
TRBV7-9,CASSWGGTNEKLFF
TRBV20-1,CGDRGVEAFF
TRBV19,CASSRGPGQGFNTEAFF